The 21 T cell receptor beta chains below were found in one sample sequenced in a study of blood T cell repertoires in COVID-19. Repertoires were generated with immunoSEQ multiplex PCR, while TCRdb's copy carries only in-frame clones and drops some. Of nearly 200,000 clones in the sample, 85% were seen once. The sequencing input was peripheral blood. All receptors derive from a man in his sixties with COVID-19, enrolled during active disease.

The chain employs TRBV5-1 and TRBJ1-6, with a weak D call TRBD1 (5 bases). Germline-derived CDR1 and CDR2 are SGHRS and YFSETQ. Trimming removed 0 bases from V and 6 bases from J, with 10 bases in between. The CDR3 length is 15 residues. CDR3 nucleotides: TGCGCCAGCAGCTTGGGTGACAGTTTTAATTCACCCCTCCACTTT. Residues: CASSLGDSFNSPLHF.

J is TRBJ1-3 and V is TRBV18; 7 bases match TRBD1. Germline values: CDR1 KGHSH, CDR2 LQKENI. V trimming: 3 bases; J trimming: 2 bases; junction bases outside the gene matches: 7. The CDR3 is made up of 16 amino acids. The CDR3 DNA reads as TGTGCCAGCTCACCGTCGTCTCAGGGGGCTGGAAACACCATATATTTT. The encoded protein is CASSPSSQGAGNTIYF.

The V gene is TRBV29-1, the J gene TRBJ2-2, with 8 bases lining up with TRBD1. J lost 5 bases, V lost 5 bases, and 4 bases had no gene match. Germline V gene sequence: CDR1 SQVTM, CDR2 ANQGSEA. The CDR3 totals 13 residues. CDR3 in amino acids: CSVSQGGTGELFF. CDR3 coding DNA: TGCAGCGTTTCACAGGGGGGTACCGGGGAGCTGTTTTTT.

The chain recombines TRBV6-5 with TRBJ2-5; TRBD1 agrees at 7 bases. With 8 bases clipped from V and 3 bases from J, the junction kept 9 bases outside the gene matches. The CDR3 loop spans 14 amino acids. Germline CDR1 is MNHEY and CDR2 is SVGAGI. CDR3 DNA: TGTGCCAGCGGCCCCTTTGACAGGGAAGAGACCCAGTACTTC. It codes for CASGPFDREETQYF.

The chain carries TRBV19 and TRBJ1-1, with no clear D. V was clipped by 3 bases and J by 1 base, with 9 bases between them. Germline-derived CDR1 and CDR2 are LNHDA and SQIVND (reference sequence). The CDR3 sequence is 14 residues long. The DNA of the CDR3 is TGTGCCAGTAGTATCGCGGAGCGGAACACTGAAGCTTTCTTT. Its protein is CASSIAERNTEAFF.

V gene TRBV6-5 combines with J gene TRBJ1-5; D is possibly TRBD1 (6 bases). The CDR3 runs to 13 residues. CDR1 and CDR2 from the germline V gene are MNHEY and SVGAGI. V gave up 9 bases and J gave up 4 bases, with 13 bases separating them. The CDR3 nucleotides read TGTGCCAGTAGGACAGTGGGGAATCAGCCCCAGCATTTT. Its protein product is CASRTVGNQPQHF.

The V call is TRBV4-3, the J call TRBJ1-5; D call uncertain. This CDR3 is built from 13 residues. V dropped 1 base and J dropped 5 bases, with 6 bases sitting between them. Germline CDR1 is LGHNA and CDR2 is YSLEER. CDR3 bases: TGCGCCAGCAGCCAAGGACTTGATCAGCCCCAGCATTTT. This translates into CASSQGLDQPQHF.

The chain carries TRBV6-5 and TRBJ1-2; no clear D. CDR3 size: 11 residues. The V and J ends lost 5 bases and 6 bases respectively, with 7 bases between them. Germline CDR1 reads MNHEY; CDR2 reads SVGAGI. The CDR3 bases are TGTGCCAGCAGTCTCCAGGATGGCTACACCTTC. Translated: CASSLQDGYTF.

This chain links TRBV10-2 with TRBJ2-7, with D possibly being TRBD1 (6 bases). The germline V gene encodes CDR1 WSHSY and CDR2 SAAADI. The germline V and J ends were trimmed by 6 bases and 2 bases, with 11 bases remaining between them. The CDR3 is made up of 13 amino acids. The CDR3 protein is CASRHTGPYEQYF. The CDR3 DNA reads TGCGCCAGCAGACACACAGGGCCCTACGAGCAGTACTTC.

The chain has TRBV19 and TRBJ1-5; maybe TRBD1 (5 bases). V lost 8 bases, J lost 2 bases, and 13 bases lay in between. Germline assignment: CDR1 LNHDA and CDR2 SQIVND (reference sequence). The length of the CDR3 is 14 residues. The CDR3 sequence: CASSGTGGNQPQHF. CDR3 in DNA: TGTGCCAGTTCCGGGACGGGAGGCAATCAGCCCCAGCATTTT. The entire variable domain, with the rest obtained from reference TRBV19 and TRBJ1-5, is as follows: DGGITQSPKYLFRKEGQNVTLSCEQNLNHDAMYWYRQDPGQGLRLIYYSQIVNDFQKGDIAEGYSVSREKKESFPLTVTSAQKNPTAFYLCASSGTGGNQPQHFGDGTRLSIL.

This chain links TRBV15 with TRBJ2-7; 8 nucleotides agree with TRBD1. From germline, CDR1 is LNHNV and CDR2 YYDKDF (reference sequence). The CDR3 is 14 amino acids. J gave up 3 bases and V 5 bases, and 6 bases lay outside the gene matches. CDR3 amino acids: CATSRQDRGYEQYF. CDR3 bases: TGTGCCACCAGCCGCCAAGACAGGGGCTACGAGCAGTACTTC. The full variable domain, completed using reference TRBV15 and TRBJ2-7, is DAMVIQNPRYQVTQFGKPVTLSCSQTLNHNVMYWYQQKSSQAPKLLFHYYDKDFNNEADTPDNFQSRRPNTSFCFLDIRSPGLGDTAMYLCATSRQDRGYEQYFGPGTRLTVT.

This clone has just a few counts. The rearrangement links TRBV5-1 to TRBJ1-2; 9 bases are shared with TRBD1. The junction had 5 bases not matched to a gene; V was cut back by 1 base and J by 7 bases. Germline V gene data show CDR1 as SGHRS and CDR2 as YFSETQ. The CDR3 runs 14 residues. The chain's CDR3 is CASSLNRGQSGYTF. CDR3 sequence (DNA): TGCGCCAGCAGCTTGAACAGGGGGCAGAGTGGCTACACCTTC.

The V gene is TRBV18, the J gene TRBJ2-1, with 8 bases aligning to TRBD1. CDR3 length equals 12 residues. V lost 3 bases and J lost 8; bases outside the gene matches: 0. Germline CDR1 and CDR2: KGHSH and LQKENI. The CDR3 is CASSPTGDEQFF. In nucleotides, the CDR3 is TGTGCCAGCTCACCGACAGGGGATGAGCAGTTCTTC.

This clone was recorded a few times. The J gene is TRBJ1-1, the V gene TRBV24-1; D uncertain. V was cut by 5 bases and J by 1 base, with 7 bases left in between. CDR3 length equals 13 residues. Germline V lookup: CDR1 KGHDR, CDR2 SFDVKD. DNA of the CDR3: TGTGCCACCAGTGCACGGGGGAACACTGAAGCTTTCTTT. Residues: CATSARGNTEAFF.

The chain is built from TRBV6-1 and TRBJ2-1; 8 nucleotides line up with TRBD1. Germline-derived CDR1 and CDR2 are MNHNS and SASEGT. J was trimmed by 9 bases and V by 1 base; bases with no gene match: 8. CDR3 length: 15 amino acids. In DNA form, the CDR3 reads TGTGCCAGCAGTGAAGGACAGGGGAGTGCTGGTGAGCAGTTCTTC. Protein product: CASSEGQGSAGEQFF.

This clone was counted between two and nine times. The chain is built from TRBV9 and TRBJ2-7; 9 nucleotides agree with TRBD1. The germline V gene has CDR1 SGDLS and CDR2 YYNGEE. Trimming removed 4 bases from V and 3 bases from J; junction bases left unmatched: 5. The CDR3 is 14 residues long. CDR3 nucleotides: TGTGCCAGCAGCCCCTCGGGACAGGGCTACGAGCAGTACTTC. As protein: CASSPSGQGYEQYF.

The chain employs TRBV7-9 and TRBJ1-4; 7 bases line up with TRBD1. Looked up from germline, CDR1 is SEHNR and CDR2 is FQNEAQ (reference sequence). J lost 2 bases, V lost 5 bases, and 5 bases had no gene match. There are 15 residues in the CDR3. The CDR3, as DNA: TGTGCCAGCAGCGCTACGACAGGGACTAATGAAAAACTGTTTTTT. Protein product: CASSATTGTNEKLFF. Complete variable domain (other parts from reference TRBV7-9 and TRBJ1-4): DTGVSQNPRHKITKRGQNVTFRCDPISEHNRLYWYRQTLGQGPEFLTYFQNEAQLEKSRLLSDRFSAERPKGSFSTLEIQRTEQGDSAMYLCASSATTGTNEKLFFGSGTQLSVL.

The chain employs TRBV27 and TRBJ2-1; 12 positions match TRBD2. The CDR3 runs 14 residues. Losses at the gene ends were 6 bases for V and 6 bases for J; bases not matched to a gene: 3. Germline loops: CDR1 MNHEY, CDR2 SMNVEV (reference sequence). CDR3 sequence: CASRATSGSNEQFF. In DNA, the CDR3 is TGTGCCAGCAGGGCGACTAGCGGGAGCAATGAGCAGTTCTTC.

The chain joins TRBV4-3 to TRBJ1-1, with 8 nucleotides matching TRBD1. Per germline, CDR1 LGHNA and CDR2 YSLEER. The CDR3 is 14 residues long. The junction had 8 bases not matched to a gene; V was cut back by 5 bases and J by 6 bases. CDR3 sequence reads: CASSESRGPAEAFF. CDR3 DNA sequence: TGCGCCAGCAGCGAGAGCAGGGGGCCCGCTGAAGCTTTCTTT.

The chain couples TRBV10-1 to TRBJ2-3; D perhaps matches TRBD2 (6 bases). Germline CDR1 WNHNN, CDR2 SYGVQD (reference sequence). This CDR3 comprises 14 residues. Deletions cut 9 bases from V and 2 bases from J, with 15 bases between. The CDR3 sequence: CARTLGGDTDTQYF. The CDR3 DNA sequence: TGCGCCAGAACGCTGGGGGGAGACACAGATACGCAGTATTTT.

CDR3 sequence: CASSYQGGYTF. CDR3 sequence (DNA): TGTGCCAGCAGTTATCAGGGTGGCTACACCTTC. This sequence joins TRBV28 and TRBJ1-2, with D possibly matching TRBD1 (5 bases). In germline, CDR1 is MDHEN, CDR2 SYDVKM. The CDR3 has 11 residues. Trimming pared 4 bases from V and 7 bases from J, leaving 7 bases between.